The rows below give T cell receptor beta chains drawn from one sample of a study of blood T cell repertoires in COVID-19. Method: immunoSEQ multiplex PCR; TCRdb's copy keeps in-frame clones and lacks some. Of about 180,000 clones in the sample, 90% were seen once. The sequenced sample was peripheral blood. The receptors stem from a man aged 45-65 years with acute or convalescent COVID-19. Both conserved end residues are part of each CDR3. The D gene is left open where the match is weak. Only some rows state a clone size, as once, few, many or a class for expanded clones.

J | D | length | V | size | DNA | CDR3
TRBJ2-5 | . | 16 | TRBV12-5 | . | TGTGCTAGTGGAGAACCCGACGGGGGGCGTGAGGAGACCCAGTACTTC | CASGEPDGGREETQYF
TRBJ2-2 | . | 14 | TRBV7-2 | . | TGTGCCAGCAGTTGGGGGGTAAACACCGGGGAGCTGTTTTTT | CASSWGVNTGELFF
TRBJ2-1 | . | 14 | TRBV4-1 | . | TGCGCCAGCAGGACGGGAATTCTCTACAATGAGCAGTTCTTC | CASRTGILYNEQFF
TRBJ1-2 | TRBD1 | 13 | TRBV5-1 | . | TGCGCCAGCAGCGTGCAAGGGGGCGGTGGCTACACCTTC | CASSVQGGGGYTF
TRBJ1-1 | . | 15 | TRBV19 | . | TGTGCCAGTAGTCACGGACAGAGCATGAACACTGAAGCTTTCTTT | CASSHGQSMNTEAFF
TRBJ2-3 | . | 12 | TRBV28 | . | TGTGCCAGCAGTTTAGGGGCTGATACGCAGTATTTT | CASSLGADTQYF
TRBJ2-1 | . | 12 | TRBV10-1 | . | TGCGCCAGCAGTGAAGATGGGACAAGGCAGTTCTTC | CASSEDGTRQFF
TRBJ2-7 | . | 13 | TRBV28 | . | TGTGCCAGCAGTTTGAGTAGCTCCTACGAGCAGTACTTC | CASSLSSSYEQYF
TRBJ2-3 | . | 14 | TRBV5-5 | . | TGTGCCAGCAGCCGAAGCCCGGGCACAGATACGCAGTATTTT | CASSRSPGTDTQYF
TRBJ2-1 | . | 15 | TRBV7-9 | . | TGTGCCAGCAGCCCACAGGCTAGCTCCTACAATGAGCAGTTCTTC | CASSPQASSYNEQFF
TRBJ1-2 | TRBD1 | 17 | TRBV5-4 | . | TGTGCCAGCAGCCCTAGGACAGGGGGCGAATGGGACTATGGCTACACCTTC | CASSPRTGGEWDYGYTF
TRBJ2-5 | . | 13 | TRBV29-1 | . | TGCAGCGTCGAAGGTACAGGAGCCGAGACCCAGTACTTC | CSVEGTGAETQYF
TRBJ2-1 | . | 16 | TRBV6-5 | . | TGTGCCAGCAGTTACTCCCCAGCCTCGACTTACAATGAGCAGTTCTTC | CASSYSPASTYNEQFF
TRBJ2-6 | TRBD2 | 18 | TRBV4-2 | . | TGTGCCAGCAGCCAAGGTTTACTGGCGGGGGCTGGGGCCAACGTCCTGACTTTC | CASSQGLLAGAGANVLTF
TRBJ1-6 | . | 12 | TRBV7-9 | few | TGTGCCAGCAGCCAGGAGGGGTCACCCCTCCACTTT | CASSQEGSPLHF
TRBJ2-2 | . | 14 | TRBV5-1 | once | TGCGCCAGCAGCTGGGACACCAACACCGGGGAGCTGTTTTTT | CASSWDTNTGELFF
TRBJ2-7 | TRBD2 | 14 | TRBV3-1/TRBV3-2 | . | TGTGCCAGCAGCCAAGGGGCGGGAGACTACGAGCAGTACTTC | CASSQGAGDYEQYF
TRBJ2-1 | . | 14 | TRBV29-1 | . | TGCAGCGTTGAAACCCCGGGAGTAAGCAATGAGCAGTTCTTC | CSVETPGVSNEQFF
TRBJ2-1 | . | 14 | TRBV5-6 | few | TGTGCCAGCAGCTTTAGTATATCGTACAATGAGCAGTTCTTC | CASSFSISYNEQFF
TRBJ2-3 | . | 16 | TRBV5-1 | . | TGCGCCAGCAGCTTGGGACAGGTGGACCCGTGGGATACGCAGTATTTT | CASSLGQVDPWDTQYF
TRBJ2-1 | TRBD1 | 13 | TRBV6-2/TRBV6-3 | . | TGTGCCAGCAGTTCTAAACGGGACAGGGAATCGTTCTTC | CASSSKRDRESFF
TRBJ2-5 | TRBD1 | 14 | TRBV25-1 | . | TGTGCCAGCAGTCGGACAGGGGGCCTAGAGACCCAGTACTTC | CASSRTGGLETQYF